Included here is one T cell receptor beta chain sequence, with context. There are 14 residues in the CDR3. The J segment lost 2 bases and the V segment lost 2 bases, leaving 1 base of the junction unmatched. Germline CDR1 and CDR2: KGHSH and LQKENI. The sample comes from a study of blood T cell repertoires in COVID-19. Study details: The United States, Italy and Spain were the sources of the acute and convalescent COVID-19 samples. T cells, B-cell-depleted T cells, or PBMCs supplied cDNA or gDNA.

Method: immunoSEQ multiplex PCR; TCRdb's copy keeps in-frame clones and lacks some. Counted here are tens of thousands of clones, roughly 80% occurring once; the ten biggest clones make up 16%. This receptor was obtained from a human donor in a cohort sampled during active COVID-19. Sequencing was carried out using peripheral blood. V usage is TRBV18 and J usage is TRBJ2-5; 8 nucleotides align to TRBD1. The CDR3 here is CASSPGTGQETQYF. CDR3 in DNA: TGTGCCAGCTCACCAGGGACAGGTCAAGAGACCCAGTACTTC.